This TCR beta chain was obtained from a study of T cells after somatic rescue of genetic block (dated by TCRdb to about 2020). Regarding the study in general: What the study looked at was long-term robustness, specifically in a T-cell system that came about through somatic rescue of a genetic block in T-cell development.

The CDR3 goes from the cysteine to the phenylalanine over 11 residues. The read is trimmed to its CDR3 DNA, 33 bases read in frame from base 1. Trimming costs V 4 bases and J 2 bases, and their ends lie 4 bases apart. CDR1 SGHKS and CDR2 YYEKEE are derived from the germline V gene (reference sequence). As for this clone: Its antigen is unknown. No much larger clone is present one base from it, and per-base qualities are unavailable.

The library was prepared using the immunoSEQ multiplex PCR assay. TCRdb carries this immuneACCESS record with in-frame sequences only. Its versions omit some clonotypes, under half of them owing to an unresolved V gene in the studies checked, with the rest unexplained. The sample table lists about 110,000 clones, approximately 90% of them with a count of one. Of the sample, less than 1.5% is held by the ten largest clones. The specimen was peripheral blood mononuclear cells (PBMCs). The chain joins TRBV5-5 to TRBJ2-7; too little of a D gene remains to name it. This TCR was sampled from a woman aged 18-29 years. The CDR3 protein: CASSATYEQYF. Here is the DNA: TGTGCCAGCAGCGCCACCTACGAGCAGTACTTC.